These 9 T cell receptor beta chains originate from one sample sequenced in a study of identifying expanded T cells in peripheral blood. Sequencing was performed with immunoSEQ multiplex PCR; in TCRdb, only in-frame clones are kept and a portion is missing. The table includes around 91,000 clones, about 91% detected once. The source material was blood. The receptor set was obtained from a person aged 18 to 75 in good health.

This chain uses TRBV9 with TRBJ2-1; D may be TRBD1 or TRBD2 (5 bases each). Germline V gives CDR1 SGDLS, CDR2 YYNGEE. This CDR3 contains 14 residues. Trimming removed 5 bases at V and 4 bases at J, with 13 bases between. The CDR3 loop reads CASRGPGPYNEQFF. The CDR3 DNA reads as TGTGCCAGCAGGGGACCCGGGCCGTACAATGAGCAGTTCTTC.

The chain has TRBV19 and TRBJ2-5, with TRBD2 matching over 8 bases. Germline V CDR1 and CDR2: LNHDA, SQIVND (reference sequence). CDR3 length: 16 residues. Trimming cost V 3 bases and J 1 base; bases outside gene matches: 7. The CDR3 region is CASSIGLATLQETQYF. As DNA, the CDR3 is TGTGCCAGTAGTATCGGACTAGCTACGCTCCAAGAGACCCAGTACTTC.

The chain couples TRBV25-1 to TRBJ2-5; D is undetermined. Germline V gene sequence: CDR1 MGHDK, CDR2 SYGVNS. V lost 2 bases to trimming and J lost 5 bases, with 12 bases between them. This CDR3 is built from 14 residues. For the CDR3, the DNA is TGTGCCAGCAGTGAAAGTCGGGTCGGGGAGACCCAGTACTTC. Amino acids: CASSESRVGETQYF.

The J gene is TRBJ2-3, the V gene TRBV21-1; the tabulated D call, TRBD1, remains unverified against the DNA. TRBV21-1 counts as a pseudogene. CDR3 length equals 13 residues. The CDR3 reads CAPNKVPTDTQYF. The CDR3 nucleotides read TGTGCCCCAAACAAAGTCCCCACAGATACGCAGTATTTT.

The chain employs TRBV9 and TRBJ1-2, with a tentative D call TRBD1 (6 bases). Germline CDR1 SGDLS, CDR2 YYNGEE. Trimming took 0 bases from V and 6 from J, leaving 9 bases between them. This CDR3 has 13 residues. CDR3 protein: CASSVGEGDGYTF. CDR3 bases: TGTGCCAGCAGCGTAGGTGAGGGGGATGGCTACACCTTC.

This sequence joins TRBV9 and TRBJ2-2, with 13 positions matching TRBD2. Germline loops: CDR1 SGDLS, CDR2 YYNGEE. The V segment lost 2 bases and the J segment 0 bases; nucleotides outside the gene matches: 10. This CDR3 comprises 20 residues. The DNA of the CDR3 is TGTGCCAGCAGCGTCCACGGGACTAGCGGGGTGAACACGAACACCGGGGAGCTGTTTTTT. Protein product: CASSVHGTSGVNTNTGELFF.

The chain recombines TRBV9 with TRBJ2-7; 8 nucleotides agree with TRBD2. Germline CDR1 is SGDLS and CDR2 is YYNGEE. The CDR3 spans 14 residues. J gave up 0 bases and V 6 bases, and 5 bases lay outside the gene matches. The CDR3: CASNAGGISYEQYF. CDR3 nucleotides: TGTGCCAGCAATGCGGGAGGCATCTCCTACGAGCAGTACTTC.

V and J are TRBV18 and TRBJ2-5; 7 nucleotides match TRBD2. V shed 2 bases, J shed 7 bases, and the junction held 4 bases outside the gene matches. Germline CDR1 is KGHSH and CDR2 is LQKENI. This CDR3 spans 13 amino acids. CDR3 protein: CASSPISGGTQYF. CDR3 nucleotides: TGTGCCAGCTCACCAATTTCGGGGGGGACCCAGTACTTC.

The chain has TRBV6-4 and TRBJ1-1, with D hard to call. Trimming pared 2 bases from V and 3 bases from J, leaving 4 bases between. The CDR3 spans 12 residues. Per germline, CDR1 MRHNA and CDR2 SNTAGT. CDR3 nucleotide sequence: TGTGCCAGCAGTGACGGATACACTGAAGCTTTCTTT. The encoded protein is CASSDGYTEAFF.